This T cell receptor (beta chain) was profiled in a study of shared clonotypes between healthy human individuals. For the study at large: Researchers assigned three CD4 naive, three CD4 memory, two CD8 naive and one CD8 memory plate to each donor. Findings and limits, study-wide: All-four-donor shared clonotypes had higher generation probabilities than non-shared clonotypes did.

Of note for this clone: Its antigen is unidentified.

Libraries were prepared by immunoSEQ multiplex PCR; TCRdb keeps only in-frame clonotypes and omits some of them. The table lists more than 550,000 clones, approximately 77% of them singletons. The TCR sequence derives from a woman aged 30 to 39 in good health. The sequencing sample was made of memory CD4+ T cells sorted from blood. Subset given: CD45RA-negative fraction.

The DNA for the CDR3 is TGTGCCATCAGTGACAGCCCTGGGGCCAACGTCCTGACTTTC. Translated: CAISDSPGANVLTF. V gene TRBV10-3 combines with J gene TRBJ2-6, with unresolved D. From germline, CDR1 is ENHRY and CDR2 SYGVKD. The CDR3 totals 14 residues. Between the trimmed V and J ends, which lost 3 bases and 2 bases, there was a span of 5 bases.